The clone carrying this T cell receptor (beta chain) was seen at least ten times. Antigen specificity is unknown. The CDR3 spans 14 residues. V lost 3 bases and J lost 3; bases outside the gene matches: 0. The data derive from a study of early T cells in non-severe SARS-CoV-2 infection. Study as a whole: Chains were unpaired, as sequencing was done on bulk RNA from unsorted whole blood.

Notes on the study in general: Reliance on VDJdb matching favored anti-spike CD8 responses; private and CD4 specificities were missed.

Unique molecular identifiers were affixed to single, distinct cDNA molecules. Each CDR3 protein is one row after TCRdb ran MiXCR on the 5' RACE reads. The data hold about 64,000 distinct CDR3 sequences, with roughly 18% observed a single time. The chain recombines TRBV12-3 or TRBV12-4 with TRBJ2-5; TRBD2 agrees at 11 bases. This receptor was taken from an adult who was a healthcare worker with PCR-confirmed SARS-CoV-2 infection or an uninfected control (not recorded which). This material consisted of whole blood, taken at baseline. CDR3 DNA sequence: TGTGCCAGCAGTTTTAGCGGGAGGGAAGAGACCCAGTACTTC. The encoded protein is CASSFSGREETQYF.